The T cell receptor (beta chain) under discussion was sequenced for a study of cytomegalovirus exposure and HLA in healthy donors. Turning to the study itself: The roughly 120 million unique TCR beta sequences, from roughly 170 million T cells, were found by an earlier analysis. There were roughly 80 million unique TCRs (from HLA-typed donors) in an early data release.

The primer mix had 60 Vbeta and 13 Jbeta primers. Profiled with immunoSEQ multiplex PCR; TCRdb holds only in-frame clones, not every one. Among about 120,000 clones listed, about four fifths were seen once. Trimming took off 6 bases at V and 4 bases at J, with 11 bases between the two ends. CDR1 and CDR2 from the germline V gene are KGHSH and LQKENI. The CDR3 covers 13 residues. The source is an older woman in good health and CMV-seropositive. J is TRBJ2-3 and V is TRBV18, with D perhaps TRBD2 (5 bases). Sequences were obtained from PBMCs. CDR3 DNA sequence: TGTGCCAGCTCGCCGCAACTAGCAGATACGCAGTATTTT. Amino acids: CASSPQLADTQYF. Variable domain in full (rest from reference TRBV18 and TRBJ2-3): NAGVMQNPRHLVRRRGQEARLRCSPMKGHSHVYWYRQLPEEGLKFMVYLQKENIIDESGMPKERFSAEFPKEGPSILRIQQVVRGDSAAYFCASSPQLADTQYFGPGTRLTVL.